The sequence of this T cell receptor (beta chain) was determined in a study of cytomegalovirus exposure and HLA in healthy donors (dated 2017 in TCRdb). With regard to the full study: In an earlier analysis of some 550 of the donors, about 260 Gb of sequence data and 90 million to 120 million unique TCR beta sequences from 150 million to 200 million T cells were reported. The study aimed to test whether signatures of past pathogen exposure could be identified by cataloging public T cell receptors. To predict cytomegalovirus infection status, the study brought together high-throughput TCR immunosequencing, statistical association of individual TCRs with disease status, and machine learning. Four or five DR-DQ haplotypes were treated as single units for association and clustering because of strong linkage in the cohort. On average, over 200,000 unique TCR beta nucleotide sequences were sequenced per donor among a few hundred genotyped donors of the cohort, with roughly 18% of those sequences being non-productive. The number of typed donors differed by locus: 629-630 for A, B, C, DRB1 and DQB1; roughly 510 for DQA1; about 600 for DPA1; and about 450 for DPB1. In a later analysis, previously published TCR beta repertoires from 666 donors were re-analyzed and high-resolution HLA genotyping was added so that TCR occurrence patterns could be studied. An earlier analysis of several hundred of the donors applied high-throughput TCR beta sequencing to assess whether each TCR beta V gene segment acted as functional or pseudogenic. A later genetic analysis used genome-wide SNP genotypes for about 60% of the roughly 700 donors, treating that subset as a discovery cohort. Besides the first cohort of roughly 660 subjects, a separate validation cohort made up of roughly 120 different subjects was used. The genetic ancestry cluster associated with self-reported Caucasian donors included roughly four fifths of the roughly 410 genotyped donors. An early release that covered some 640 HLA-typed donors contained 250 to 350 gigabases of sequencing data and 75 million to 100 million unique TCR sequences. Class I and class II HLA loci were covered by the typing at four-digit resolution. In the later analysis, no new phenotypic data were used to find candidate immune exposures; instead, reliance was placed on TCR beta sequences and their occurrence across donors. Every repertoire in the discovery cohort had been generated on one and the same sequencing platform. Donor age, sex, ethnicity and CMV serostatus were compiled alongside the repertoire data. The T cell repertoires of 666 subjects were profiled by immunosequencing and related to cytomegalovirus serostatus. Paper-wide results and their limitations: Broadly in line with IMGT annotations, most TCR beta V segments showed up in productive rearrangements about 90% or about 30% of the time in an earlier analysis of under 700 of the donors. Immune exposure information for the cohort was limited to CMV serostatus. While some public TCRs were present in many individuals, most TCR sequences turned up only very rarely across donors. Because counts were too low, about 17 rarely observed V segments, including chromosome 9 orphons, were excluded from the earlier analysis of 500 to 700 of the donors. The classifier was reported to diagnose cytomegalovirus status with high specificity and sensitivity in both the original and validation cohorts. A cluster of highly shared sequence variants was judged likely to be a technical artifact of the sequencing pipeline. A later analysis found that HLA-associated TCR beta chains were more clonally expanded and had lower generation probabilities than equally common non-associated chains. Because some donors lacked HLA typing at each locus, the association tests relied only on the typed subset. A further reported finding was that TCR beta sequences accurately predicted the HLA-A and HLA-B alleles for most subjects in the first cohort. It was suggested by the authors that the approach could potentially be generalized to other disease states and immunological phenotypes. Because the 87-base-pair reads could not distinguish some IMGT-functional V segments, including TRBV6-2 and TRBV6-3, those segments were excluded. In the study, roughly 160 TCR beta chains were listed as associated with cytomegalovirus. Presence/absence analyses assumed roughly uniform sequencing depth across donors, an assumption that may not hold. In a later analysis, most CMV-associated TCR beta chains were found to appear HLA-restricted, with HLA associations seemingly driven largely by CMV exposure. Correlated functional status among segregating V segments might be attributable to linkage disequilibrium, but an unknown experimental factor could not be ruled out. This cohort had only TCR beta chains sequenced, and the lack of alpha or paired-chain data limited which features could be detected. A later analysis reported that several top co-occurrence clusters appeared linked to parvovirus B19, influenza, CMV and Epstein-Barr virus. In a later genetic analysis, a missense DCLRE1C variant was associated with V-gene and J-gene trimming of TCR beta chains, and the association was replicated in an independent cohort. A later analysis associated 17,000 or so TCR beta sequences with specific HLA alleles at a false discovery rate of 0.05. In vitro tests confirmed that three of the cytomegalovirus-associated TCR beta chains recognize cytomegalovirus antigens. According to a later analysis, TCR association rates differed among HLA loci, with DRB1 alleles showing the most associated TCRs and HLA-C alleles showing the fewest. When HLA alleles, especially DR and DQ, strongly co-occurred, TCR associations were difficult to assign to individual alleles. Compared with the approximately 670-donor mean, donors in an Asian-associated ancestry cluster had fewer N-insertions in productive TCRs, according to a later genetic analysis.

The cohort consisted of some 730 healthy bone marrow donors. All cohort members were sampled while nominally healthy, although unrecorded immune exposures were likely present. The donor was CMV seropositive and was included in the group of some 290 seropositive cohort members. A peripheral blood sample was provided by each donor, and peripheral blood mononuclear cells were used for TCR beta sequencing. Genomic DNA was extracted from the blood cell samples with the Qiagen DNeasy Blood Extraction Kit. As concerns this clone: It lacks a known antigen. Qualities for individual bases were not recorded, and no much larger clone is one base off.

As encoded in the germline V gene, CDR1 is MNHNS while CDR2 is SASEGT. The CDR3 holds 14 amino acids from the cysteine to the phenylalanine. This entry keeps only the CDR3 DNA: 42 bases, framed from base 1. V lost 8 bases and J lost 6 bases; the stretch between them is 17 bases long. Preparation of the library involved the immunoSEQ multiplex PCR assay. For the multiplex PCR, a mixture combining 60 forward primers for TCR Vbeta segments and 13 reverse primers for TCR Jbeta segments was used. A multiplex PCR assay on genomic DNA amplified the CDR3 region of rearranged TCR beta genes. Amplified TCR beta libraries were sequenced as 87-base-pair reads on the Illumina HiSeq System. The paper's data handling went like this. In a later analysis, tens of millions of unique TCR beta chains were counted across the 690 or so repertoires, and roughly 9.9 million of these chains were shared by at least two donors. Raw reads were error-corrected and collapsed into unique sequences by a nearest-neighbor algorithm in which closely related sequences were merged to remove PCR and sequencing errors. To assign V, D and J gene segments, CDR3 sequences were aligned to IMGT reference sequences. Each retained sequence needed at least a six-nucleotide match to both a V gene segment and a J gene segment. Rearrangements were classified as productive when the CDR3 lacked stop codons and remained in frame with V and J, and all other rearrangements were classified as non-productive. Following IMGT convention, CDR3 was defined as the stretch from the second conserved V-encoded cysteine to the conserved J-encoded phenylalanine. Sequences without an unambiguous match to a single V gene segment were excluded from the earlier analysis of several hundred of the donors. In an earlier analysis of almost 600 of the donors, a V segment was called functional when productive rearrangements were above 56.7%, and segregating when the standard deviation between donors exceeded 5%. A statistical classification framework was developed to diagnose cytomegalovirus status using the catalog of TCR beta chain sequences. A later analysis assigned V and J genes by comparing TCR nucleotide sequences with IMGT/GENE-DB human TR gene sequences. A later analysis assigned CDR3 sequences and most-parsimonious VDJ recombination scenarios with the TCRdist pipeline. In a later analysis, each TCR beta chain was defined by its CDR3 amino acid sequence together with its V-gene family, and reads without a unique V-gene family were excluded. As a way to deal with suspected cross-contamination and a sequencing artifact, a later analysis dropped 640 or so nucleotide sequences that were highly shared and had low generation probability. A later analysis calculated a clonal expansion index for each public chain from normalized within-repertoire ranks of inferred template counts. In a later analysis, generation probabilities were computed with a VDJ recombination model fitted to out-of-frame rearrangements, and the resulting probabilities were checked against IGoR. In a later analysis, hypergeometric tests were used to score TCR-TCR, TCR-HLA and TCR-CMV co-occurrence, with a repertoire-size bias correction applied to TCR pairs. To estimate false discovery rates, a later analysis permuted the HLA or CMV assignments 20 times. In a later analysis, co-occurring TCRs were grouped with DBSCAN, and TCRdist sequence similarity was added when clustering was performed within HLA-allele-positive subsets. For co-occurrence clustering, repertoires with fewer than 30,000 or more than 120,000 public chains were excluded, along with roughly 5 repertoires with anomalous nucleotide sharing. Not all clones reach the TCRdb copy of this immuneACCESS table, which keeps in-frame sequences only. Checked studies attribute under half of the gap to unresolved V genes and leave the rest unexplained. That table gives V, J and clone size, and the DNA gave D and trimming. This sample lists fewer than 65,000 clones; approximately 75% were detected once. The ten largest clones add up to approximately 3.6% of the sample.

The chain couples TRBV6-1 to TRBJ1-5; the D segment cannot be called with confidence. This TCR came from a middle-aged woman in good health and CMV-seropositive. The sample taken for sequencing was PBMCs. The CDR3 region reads CASHTERGAQPQHF. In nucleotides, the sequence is TGTGCCAGCCACACCGAGCGTGGTGCTCAGCCCCAGCATTTT.